The rows below give T cell receptor beta chains drawn from one sample of a study of blood T cell repertoires in COVID-19. Clones were sequenced by immunoSEQ multiplex PCR, and TCRdb holds only the in-frame ones, with some missing. Among roughly 38,000 clones, approximately 80% were seen once, and the ten largest hold approximately 9%. The material sequenced was peripheral blood. These receptors were collected from a man aged 65 to 85 with active or convalescent COVID-19. The conserved cysteine and the conserved F or W are not part of the CDR3 here.

>TRBV5-6
ASSFGTGEAGANVLT
>TRBV2
ASTLRGQETQY
>TRBV7-9
ASALTFQTDTQY
>TRBV28
ASSLPPLYTQY
>TRBV6-1
ASTKGAGGNEQF
>TRBV19
ASKKETQY
>TRBV10-1
ATRPGLAGGEQF
>TRBV10-1
ASSSRQGTGEAF
>TRBV19
ASSSGGQGYKAGNTIY
>TRBV29-1
SVVVQMNTEAF
>TRBV5-1
ASSLALAGVSYEQY
>TRBV28
ASSETGDGYT
>TRBV4-1
ASSQDLGRGRNEQF
>TRBV5-4
ASSFNRDRGLY
>TRBV6-5
ASLPQDRVYGYT
>TRBV7-3
ASSRDSSGANVLT
>TRBV7-3
ASSLGFTVTGELF
>TRBV12-5
ASGSGDRVYNEQF
>TRBV6-6
ASGRDAPSSGNTIY
>TRBV2
ASSVRQGTPYNSPLH
>TRBV6-5
ASSYTPGSEAF
>TRBV27
ARWVEGGYT
>TRBV19
ASTGRQTGTEAF
>TRBV12-1
ASSTGGCTDTQY
>TRBV7-9
ASSRGTSGTTDTQY
>TRBV6-4
ASSSGTGQLYYEQY
>TRBV28
ASRTQGYEQY
>TRBV12-2
ASRLSSGDRVCTEAF
>TRBV2
ASRDGTSGGSGEQY
>TRBV3-1/TRBV3-2
ASSQGGAGSYEQY
>TRBV30
AWSVMAARY
>TRBV19
ASSIQGGAGQETQY